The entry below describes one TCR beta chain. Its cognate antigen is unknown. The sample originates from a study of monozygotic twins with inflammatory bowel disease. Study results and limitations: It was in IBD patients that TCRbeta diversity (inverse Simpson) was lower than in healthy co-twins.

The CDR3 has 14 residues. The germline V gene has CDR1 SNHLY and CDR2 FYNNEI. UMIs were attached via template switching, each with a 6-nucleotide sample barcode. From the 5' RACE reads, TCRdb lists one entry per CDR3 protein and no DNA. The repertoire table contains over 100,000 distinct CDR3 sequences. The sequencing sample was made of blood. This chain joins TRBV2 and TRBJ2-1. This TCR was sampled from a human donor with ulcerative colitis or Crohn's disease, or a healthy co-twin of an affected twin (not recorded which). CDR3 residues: CASRRTGPYNEQFF.